Below, 2 T cell receptor beta chains from the same sample are listed, as sequenced in a study of blood T cell repertoires in COVID-19. The data were produced by immunoSEQ multiplex PCR, yet TCRdb's version contains in-frame clones alone and is incomplete. The sample shows nearly 300,000 clones, roughly 83% of them seen only once. The specimen was peripheral blood. The receptors here all came from a human donor with COVID-19, enrolled during active disease. The donor label of this sample is uncertain.

The V call is TRBV11-1, the J call TRBJ2-2; weak D call: TRBD2 (6 bases). This CDR3 has 16 residues. V lost 0 bases and J lost 4, with 12 bases in between. Germline V gene sequence: CDR1 SGHAT, CDR2 FQDESV (reference sequence). The CDR3, as DNA: TGTGCCAGCAGCTTAGCGTATAGCGGTGGCACCGGGGAGCTGTTTTTT. Residues: CASSLAYSGGTGELFF.

J is TRBJ1-3 and V is TRBV29-1, with D perhaps matching TRBD1 (5 bases). The CDR3 totals 15 residues. Germline assignment: CDR1 SQVTM and CDR2 ANQGSEA. V gave up 4 bases and J gave up 1 base, with 14 bases separating them. The CDR3 DNA follows: TGCAGCGTTGCCGTAAGTCGGGGGTCTGGAAACACCATATATTTT. Translated: CSVAVSRGSGNTIYF.